The clone carrying this TCR beta chain was counted a few times. MiXCR, run by TCRdb on the 5' RACE reads, gives a single entry per CDR3 protein. The table lists roughly 110,000 distinct CDR3 sequences, 15% to 20% of them singletons. The sample belongs to a study of T-cell memory formation after mild COVID-19. V was cut by 0 bases and J by 5 bases, with 5 bases left in between. The CDR3 totals 12 residues. Germline V lookup: CDR1 KGHSH, CDR2 LQKENI. This TCR derives from an adult woman who had mild COVID-19 (a few samples of this study predate the infection). Cell type and time point are not known. This chain links TRBV18 with TRBJ2-7, with D uncertain. Sequences were obtained from PBMCs or a T cell subset sorted from them (not recorded which). CDR3 sequence (DNA): TGTGCCAGCTCACCACCGAACCACGAGCAGTACTTC. Protein product: CASSPPNHEQYF.